The following is a T cell receptor (beta chain) sequence with its context. Its specificity is not known. The data were produced by immunoSEQ multiplex PCR, yet TCRdb's version contains in-frame clones alone and is incomplete. The data contain over 150,000 clones, 80% to 95% of them singletons. The data stem from a study of T cell responses to AZD1222 COVID-19 vaccine. Study conclusions and caveats: Spike as a whole was targeted by vaccine-associated CD4 TCRs, dominant at 160-218 and 743-854. Females outnumbered males among donors, who were mostly white British; clonal diversity was possibly underestimated. Targets within unmutated variant regions were reportedly found for nearly half of spike-specific TCRs.

V lost 5 bases to trimming and J lost 2 bases, with 9 bases between them. CDR3 size: 13 residues. The germline CDR1 and CDR2 sequences are SGHAT and FQNNGV. The clonotype comes from an adult who received the MenACWY meningococcal vaccine as a control. The sample consisted of peripheral blood, taken 28 days after the second dose of the MenACWY control vaccine. The rearrangement joins TRBV11-2 to TRBJ1-1, with D possibly being TRBD1 (5 bases). DNA for the CDR3: TGTGCCAGCAGCCGGGACCTTAACACTGAAGCTTTCTTT. Translated, it gives CASSRDLNTEAFF. Based on the CDR3 plus reference TRBV11-2 and TRBJ1-1, the full variable domain is EAGVAQSPRYKIIEKRQSVAFWCNPISGHATLYWYQQILGQGPKLLIQFQNNGVVDDSQLPKDRFSAERLKGVDSTLKIQPAKLEDSAVYLCASSRDLNTEAFFGQGTRLTVV.